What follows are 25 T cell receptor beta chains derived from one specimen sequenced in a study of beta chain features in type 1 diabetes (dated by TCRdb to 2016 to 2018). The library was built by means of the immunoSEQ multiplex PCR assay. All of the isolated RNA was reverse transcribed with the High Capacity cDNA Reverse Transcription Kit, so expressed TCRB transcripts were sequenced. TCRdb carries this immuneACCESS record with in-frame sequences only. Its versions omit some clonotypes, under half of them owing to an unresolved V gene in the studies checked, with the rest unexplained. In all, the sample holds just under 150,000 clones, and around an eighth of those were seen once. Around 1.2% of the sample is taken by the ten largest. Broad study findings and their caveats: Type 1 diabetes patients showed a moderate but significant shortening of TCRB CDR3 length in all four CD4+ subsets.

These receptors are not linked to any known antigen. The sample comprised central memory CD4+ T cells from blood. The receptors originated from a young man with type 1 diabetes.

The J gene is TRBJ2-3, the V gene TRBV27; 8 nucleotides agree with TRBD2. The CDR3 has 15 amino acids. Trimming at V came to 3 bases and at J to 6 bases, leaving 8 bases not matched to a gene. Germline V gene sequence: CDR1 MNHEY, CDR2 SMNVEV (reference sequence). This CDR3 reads CASSFLAGGGDTQYF. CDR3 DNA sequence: TGTGCCAGCAGTTTTCTGGCGGGGGGCGGGGATACGCAGTATTTT.

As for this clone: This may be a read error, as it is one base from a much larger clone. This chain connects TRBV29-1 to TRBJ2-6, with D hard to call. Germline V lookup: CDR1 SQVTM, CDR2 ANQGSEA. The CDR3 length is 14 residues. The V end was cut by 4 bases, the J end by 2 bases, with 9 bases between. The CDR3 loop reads CSVGVTAGANVLTF. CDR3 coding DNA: TGCAGCGTTGGGGTAACCGCTGGGGCCAACGTCCTGACTTTC.

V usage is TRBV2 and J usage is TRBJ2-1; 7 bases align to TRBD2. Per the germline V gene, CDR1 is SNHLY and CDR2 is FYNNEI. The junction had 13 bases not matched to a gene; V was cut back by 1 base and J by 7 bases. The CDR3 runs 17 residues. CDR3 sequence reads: CASSEGAGDTSLNEQFF. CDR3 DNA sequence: TGTGCCAGCAGTGAAGGGGCGGGGGATACCTCTTTGAATGAGCAGTTCTTC.

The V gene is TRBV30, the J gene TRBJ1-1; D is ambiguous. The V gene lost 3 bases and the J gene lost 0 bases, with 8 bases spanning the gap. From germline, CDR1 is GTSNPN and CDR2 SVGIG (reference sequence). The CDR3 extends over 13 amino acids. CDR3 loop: CAWSPRVNTEAFF. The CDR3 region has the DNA TGTGCCTGGAGCCCTCGGGTGAACACTGAAGCTTTCTTT.

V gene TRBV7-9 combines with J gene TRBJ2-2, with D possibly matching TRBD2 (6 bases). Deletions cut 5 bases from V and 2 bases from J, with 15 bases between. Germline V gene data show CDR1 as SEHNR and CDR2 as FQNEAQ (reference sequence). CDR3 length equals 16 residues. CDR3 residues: CASSQATGGNTGELFF. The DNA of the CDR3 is TGTGCCAGCAGCCAGGCTACCGGGGGTAACACCGGGGAGCTGTTTTTT.

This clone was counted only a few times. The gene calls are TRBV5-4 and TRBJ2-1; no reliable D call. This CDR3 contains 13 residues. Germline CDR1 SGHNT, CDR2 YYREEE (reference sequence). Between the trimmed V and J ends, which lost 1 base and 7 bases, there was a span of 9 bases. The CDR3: CASSLQARNEQFF. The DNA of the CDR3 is TGTGCCAGCAGCTTGCAAGCGAGAAATGAGCAGTTCTTC.

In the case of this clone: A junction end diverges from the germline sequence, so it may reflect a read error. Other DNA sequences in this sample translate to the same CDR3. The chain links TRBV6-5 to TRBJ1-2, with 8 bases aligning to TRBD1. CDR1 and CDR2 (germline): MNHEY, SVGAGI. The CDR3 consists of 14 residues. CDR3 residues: CASSSPDRAYGYTF. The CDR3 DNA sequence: TGTGCCAGCAGTTCTCCGGACAGGGCTTATGGTTACACCTTC.

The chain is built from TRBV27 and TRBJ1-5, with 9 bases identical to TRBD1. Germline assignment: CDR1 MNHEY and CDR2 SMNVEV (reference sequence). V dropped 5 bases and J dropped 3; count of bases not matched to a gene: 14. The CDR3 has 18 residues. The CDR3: CASSPPPGQGGYNQPQHF. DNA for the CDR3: TGTGCCAGCAGTCCCCCCCCGGGACAGGGAGGGTACAATCAGCCCCAGCATTTT.

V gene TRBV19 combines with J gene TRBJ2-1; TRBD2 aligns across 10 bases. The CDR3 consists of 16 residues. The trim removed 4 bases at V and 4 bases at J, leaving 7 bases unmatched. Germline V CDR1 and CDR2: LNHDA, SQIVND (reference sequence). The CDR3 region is CASSTPPSGGYNEQFF. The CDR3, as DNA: TGTGCCAGTAGTACTCCTCCTAGCGGGGGTTACAATGAGCAGTTCTTC.

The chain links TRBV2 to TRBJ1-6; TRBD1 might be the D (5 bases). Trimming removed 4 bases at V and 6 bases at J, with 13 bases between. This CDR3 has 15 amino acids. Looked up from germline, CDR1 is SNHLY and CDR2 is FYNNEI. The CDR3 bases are TGTGCCAGCAGTGTCCAGGGAAAGATTAATTCACCCCTCCACTTT. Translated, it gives CASSVQGKINSPLHF.

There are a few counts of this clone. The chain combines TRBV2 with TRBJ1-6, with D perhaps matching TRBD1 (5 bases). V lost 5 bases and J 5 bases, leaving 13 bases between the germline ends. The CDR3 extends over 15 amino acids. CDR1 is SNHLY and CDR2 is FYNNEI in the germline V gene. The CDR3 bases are TGTGCCAGCAGTCTACGCAGGGCCGATAATTCACCCCTCCACTTT. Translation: CASSLRRADNSPLHF.

The CDR3 DNA reads as TGTGCCAGCAGTTACCAGAAAGGGAACTCCTACAATGAGCAGTTCTTC. Translation gives CASSYQKGNSYNEQFF. The chain uses TRBV6-5 and TRBJ2-1, with D hard to call. Trimming stripped 2 bases from V and 0 bases from J, with 11 bases between. Germline-derived CDR1 and CDR2 are MNHEY and SVGAGI. The CDR3 length is 16 residues.

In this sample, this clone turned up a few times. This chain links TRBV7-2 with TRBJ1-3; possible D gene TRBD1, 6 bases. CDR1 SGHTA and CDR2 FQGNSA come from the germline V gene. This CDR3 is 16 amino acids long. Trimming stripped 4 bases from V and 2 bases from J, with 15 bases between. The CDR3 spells CASSSWTDRPGNTIYF. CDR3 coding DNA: TGTGCCAGCAGCTCATGGACAGATCGTCCTGGAAACACCATATATTTT.

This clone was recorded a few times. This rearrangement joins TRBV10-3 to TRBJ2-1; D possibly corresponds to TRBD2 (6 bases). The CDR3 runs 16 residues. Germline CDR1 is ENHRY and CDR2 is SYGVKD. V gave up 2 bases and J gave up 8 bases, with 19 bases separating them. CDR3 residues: CAISETRGGRPDEQFF. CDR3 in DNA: TGTGCCATCAGTGAGACCCGCGGAGGGCGGCCGGATGAGCAGTTCTTC.

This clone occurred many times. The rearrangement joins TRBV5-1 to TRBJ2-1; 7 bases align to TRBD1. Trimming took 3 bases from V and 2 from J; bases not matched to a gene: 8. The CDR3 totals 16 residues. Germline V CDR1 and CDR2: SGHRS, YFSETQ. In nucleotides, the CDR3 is TGCGCCAGCAGCTCCTCCGACAGGGCCACCTACAATGAGCAGTTCTTC. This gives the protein CASSSSDRATYNEQFF.

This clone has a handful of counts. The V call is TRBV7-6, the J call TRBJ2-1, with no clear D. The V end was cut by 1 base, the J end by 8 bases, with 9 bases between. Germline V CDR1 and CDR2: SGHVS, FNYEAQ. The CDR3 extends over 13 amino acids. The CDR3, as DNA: TGTGCCAGCAGCTTAGGGGGTACGGATGAGCAGTTCTTC. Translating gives CASSLGGTDEQFF.

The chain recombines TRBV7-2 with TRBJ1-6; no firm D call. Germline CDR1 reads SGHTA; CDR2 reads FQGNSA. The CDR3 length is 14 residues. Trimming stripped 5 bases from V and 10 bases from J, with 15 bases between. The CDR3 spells CASSPTGRGSPLHF. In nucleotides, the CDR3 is TGTGCCAGCAGCCCTACCGGCCGGGGATCACCCCTCCACTTT. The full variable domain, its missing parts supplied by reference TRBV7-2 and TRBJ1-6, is GAGVSQSPSNKVTEKGKDVELRCDPISGHTALYWYRQSLGQGLEFLIYFQGNSAPDKSGLPSDRFSAERTGGSVSTLTIQRTQQEDSAVYLCASSPTGRGSPLHFGNGTRLTVT.

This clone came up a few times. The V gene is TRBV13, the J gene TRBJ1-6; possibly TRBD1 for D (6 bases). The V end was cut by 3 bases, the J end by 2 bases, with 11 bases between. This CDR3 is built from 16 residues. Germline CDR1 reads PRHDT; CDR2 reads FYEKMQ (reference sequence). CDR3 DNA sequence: TGTGCCAGCAGCTTTGCGGGGGCCACCTATAATTCACCCCTCCACTTT. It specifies CASSFAGATYNSPLHF.

The CDR3 sequence is CASSTTTEPTGELFF. CDR3 coding DNA: TGTGCCAGCAGCACCACGACAGAGCCCACCGGGGAGCTGTTTTTT. The chain joins TRBV7-6 to TRBJ2-2, with D maybe TRBD1 (5 bases). V was cut by 5 bases and J by 4 bases, with 14 bases left in between. This CDR3 comprises 15 residues. CDR1 SGHVS and CDR2 FNYEAQ come from the germline V gene.

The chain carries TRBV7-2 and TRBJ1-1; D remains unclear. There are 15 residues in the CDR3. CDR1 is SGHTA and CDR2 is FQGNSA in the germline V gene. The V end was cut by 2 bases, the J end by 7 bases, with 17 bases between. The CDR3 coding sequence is TGTGCCAGCAGCTTATACCAACGGCCATTGAGTGAAGCTTTCTTT. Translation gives CASSLYQRPLSEAFF.

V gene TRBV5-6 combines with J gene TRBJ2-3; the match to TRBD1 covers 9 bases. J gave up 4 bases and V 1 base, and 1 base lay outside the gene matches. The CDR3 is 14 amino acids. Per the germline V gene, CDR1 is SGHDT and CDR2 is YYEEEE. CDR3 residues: CASSLWTGADTQYF. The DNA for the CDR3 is TGTGCCAGCAGCTTGTGGACAGGGGCAGATACGCAGTATTTT.

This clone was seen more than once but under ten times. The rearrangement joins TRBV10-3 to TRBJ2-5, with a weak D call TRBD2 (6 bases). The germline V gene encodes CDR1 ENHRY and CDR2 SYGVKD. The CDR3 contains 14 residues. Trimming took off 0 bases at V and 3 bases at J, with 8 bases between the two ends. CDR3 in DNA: TGTGCCATCAGTGAGTCGACGGGAGAAGAGACCCAGTACTTC. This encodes CAISESTGEETQYF.

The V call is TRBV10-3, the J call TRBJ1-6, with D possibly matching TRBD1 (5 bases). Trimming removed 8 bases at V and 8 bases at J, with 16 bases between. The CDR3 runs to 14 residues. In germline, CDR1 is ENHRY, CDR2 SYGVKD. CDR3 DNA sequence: TGTGCCATCCAGGGCGGGGCAGAGGATTCACCCCTCCACTTT. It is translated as CAIQGGAEDSPLHF.

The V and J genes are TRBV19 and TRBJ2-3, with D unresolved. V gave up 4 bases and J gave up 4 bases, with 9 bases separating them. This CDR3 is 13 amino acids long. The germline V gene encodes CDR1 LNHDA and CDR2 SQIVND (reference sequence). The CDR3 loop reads CASSKTAADTQYF. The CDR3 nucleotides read TGTGCCAGTAGTAAGACTGCCGCAGATACGCAGTATTTT.

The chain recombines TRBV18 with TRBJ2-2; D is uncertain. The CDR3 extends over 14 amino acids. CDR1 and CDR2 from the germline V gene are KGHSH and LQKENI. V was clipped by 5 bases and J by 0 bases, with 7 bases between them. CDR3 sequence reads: CASSTTTNTGELFF. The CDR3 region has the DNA TGTGCCAGCTCAACCACTACGAACACCGGGGAGCTGTTTTTT.